The 22 T cell receptor beta chains reported below all come from one sample, sequenced in a study of blood T cell repertoires in COVID-19. Sequencing used immunoSEQ multiplex PCR; TCRdb keeps in-frame clones, though not all of them. The data show under 150,000 clones, approximately 83% seen once. The sample comprised peripheral blood. These receptors were obtained from a woman between 45 and 65 years old who had recovered from COVID-19.

The rearrangement links TRBV14 to TRBJ1-6; D perhaps matches TRBD1 (5 bases). Deletions cut 4 bases from V and 6 bases from J, with 10 bases between. The CDR3 is 14 residues long. Germline CDR1 is SGHDN and CDR2 is FVKESK. In DNA form, the CDR3 reads TGTGCCAGCAGCCGGCAGGGTGGTAATTCACCCCTCCACTTT. Its protein is CASSRQGGNSPLHF. The variable domain in full, with the rest retrieved from reference TRBV14 and TRBJ1-6, is EAGVTQFPSHSVIEKGQTVTLRCDPISGHDNLYWYRRVMGKEIKFLLHFVKESKQDESGMPNNRFLAERTGGTYSTLKVQPAELEDSGVYFCASSRQGGNSPLHFGNGTRLTVT.

This clone was observed once. This chain uses TRBV18 with TRBJ2-7, with 7 bases identical to TRBD2. The CDR3 consists of 18 residues. V was pared by 3 bases and J by 5 bases, with 19 bases of the junction left unmatched. CDR1 and CDR2 (germline): KGHSH, LQKENI. This CDR3 is CASSPLAAMPSFVHEQYF. As DNA, the CDR3 is TGTGCCAGCTCACCTCTAGCGGCCATGCCCAGTTTTGTCCACGAGCAGTACTTC.

CDR3 nucleotides: TGTGCCATCAGTGGGACAGGGTCTAAGTCCCAAGAGACCCAGTACTTC. Translating it yields CAISGTGSKSQETQYF. This chain connects TRBV10-3 to TRBJ2-5; 8 bases agree with TRBD1. CDR3 length: 16 residues. Germline assignment: CDR1 ENHRY and CDR2 SYGVKD. Germline trimming cut 4 bases from V and 1 base from J; bases unmatched to any gene: 8.

This clone was observed a few times. The chain recombines TRBV5-4 with TRBJ1-3; 8 nucleotides line up with TRBD1. Germline trimming cut 0 bases from V and 1 base from J; bases unmatched to any gene: 3. CDR3 length: 16 amino acids. Per germline, CDR1 SGHNT and CDR2 YYREEE (reference sequence). The CDR3 DNA is TGTGCCAGCAGCTTGGCAGGGGGCTGGTCTGGAAACACCATATATTTT. It is translated as CASSLAGGWSGNTIYF.

This rearrangement joins TRBV6-6 to TRBJ2-1, with 8 bases fitting TRBD1. The CDR3 is made up of 14 amino acids. Germline CDR1 MNHNY, CDR2 SVGAGI (reference sequence). The J segment lost 4 bases and the V segment lost 4 bases, leaving 3 bases of the junction unmatched. The CDR3 sequence: CASSSGQGYNEQFF. The CDR3 coding sequence is TGTGCCAGCAGTTCCGGACAGGGTTACAATGAGCAGTTCTTC.

V and J are TRBV6-2 or TRBV6-3 and TRBJ2-1, with a tentative D call TRBD2 (6 bases). V was shortened by 0 bases and J by 7 bases, with 16 bases between the two germline ends. CDR1 is MNHEY, CDR2 SVGEGT, per germline. The CDR3 is 16 amino acids. The CDR3 sequence is CASSYSSGGFKNEQFF. The CDR3 coding sequence is TGTGCCAGCAGTTACTCTAGCGGAGGGTTTAAAAATGAGCAGTTCTTC.

The V and J genes are TRBV5-6 and TRBJ2-1; the D gene is possibly TRBD1 (6 bases). Germline V lookup: CDR1 SGHDT, CDR2 YYEEEE. V was trimmed by 4 bases and J by 2 bases, leaving 10 bases between them. CDR3 length: 14 amino acids. The CDR3 DNA sequence: TGTGCCAGCAGCGTGACAGGCCCCTACAATGAGCAGTTCTTC. This codes for CASSVTGPYNEQFF.

The chain employs TRBV19 and TRBJ1-6, with a tentative D call TRBD1 (5 bases). V was trimmed by 5 bases and J by 7 bases, leaving 9 bases between them. The germline CDR1 and CDR2 sequences are LNHDA and SQIVND (reference sequence). This CDR3 comprises 13 residues. The CDR3 reads CASSLEGNSPLHF. CDR3 DNA sequence: TGTGCCAGTAGTCTGGAGGGGAATTCACCCCTCCACTTT.

The J gene is TRBJ1-5, the V gene TRBV6-6; TRBD1 agrees at 9 bases. The length of the CDR3 is 13 residues. V was pared by 10 bases and J by 7 bases, with 8 bases of the junction left unmatched. Germline V gene data show CDR1 as MNHNY and CDR2 as SVGAGI (reference sequence). The CDR3 spells CATRQGDAQPQHF. The CDR3 DNA reads as TGTGCCACCCGACAGGGGGACGCCCAGCCCCAGCATTTT.

The chain uses TRBV27 and TRBJ2-5, with 7 bases lining up with TRBD1. The germline gives CDR1 MNHEY, CDR2 SMNVEV (reference sequence). The CDR3 loop spans 11 amino acids. V gave up 10 bases and J gave up 4 bases; unmatched junction bases: 3. In DNA, the CDR3 is TGTGCCAACAGGACAGGAGAGACCCAGTACTTC. This gives the protein CANRTGETQYF.

The gene calls are TRBV24-1 and TRBJ2-1, with D possibly TRBD2 on 5 matching bases. The CDR3 consists of 16 residues. Germline lookup yields CDR1 KGHDR and CDR2 SFDVKD. V shed 1 base and J shed 0 bases, with 9 bases lying between them. This chain's CDR3 is CATSDFPGDSYNEQFF. For the CDR3, the DNA is TGTGCCACCAGTGATTTCCCCGGGGACTCCTACAATGAGCAGTTCTTC.

This clone appeared once. The V call is TRBV6-5, the J call TRBJ2-7; D gene uncertain. The CDR3 runs to 15 residues. Germline loops: CDR1 MNHEY, CDR2 SVGAGI. Trimming removed 6 bases at V and 3 bases at J, with 18 bases between. The CDR3 sequence: CASSPTRSLYYEQYF. The CDR3 DNA is TGTGCCAGCAGCCCCACCCGGTCCCTTTACTACGAGCAGTACTTC.

The chain is built from TRBV19 and TRBJ1-2; possible D gene TRBD1, 6 bases. There are 16 residues in the CDR3. The V and J ends lost 5 bases and 2 bases respectively, with 18 bases between them. Germline CDR1 is LNHDA and CDR2 is SQIVND (reference sequence). CDR3 in amino acids: CASSLNHRAENYGYTF. The CDR3 DNA sequence: TGTGCCAGTAGTCTCAATCACAGGGCCGAAAACTATGGCTACACCTTC.

CDR3 DNA sequence: TGCGCCAGCAGCCAACCGGACAGGGGGAATGAAAAACTGTTTTTT. Translation gives CASSQPDRGNEKLFF. J is TRBJ1-4 and V is TRBV4-1; 10 nucleotides agree with TRBD1. V lost 2 bases and J lost 5; bases outside the gene matches: 2. Germline V gene data show CDR1 as MGHRA and CDR2 as YSYEKL. CDR3 length equals 15 residues.

The J gene is TRBJ2-1, the V gene TRBV3-1 (or the pseudogene TRBV3-2); tentative D call: TRBD2 (6 bases). Germline V gene sequence: CDR1 LGHDT, CDR2 YNNKEL (reference sequence). Deletions cut 1 base from V and 2 bases from J, with 21 bases between. This CDR3 comprises 19 residues. The CDR3 loop reads CASSQVGLRTFRAYNEQFF. In DNA, the CDR3 is TGTGCCAGCAGCCAAGTGGGACTTAGGACCTTTCGGGCCTACAATGAGCAGTTCTTC.

In this sample, this clone turned up a few times. The rearrangement uses TRBV5-4 and TRBJ2-2; D might be TRBD1 (5 bases). CDR1 SGHNT and CDR2 YYREEE come from the germline V gene (reference sequence). V lost 4 bases, J lost 1 base, and 14 bases lay in between. CDR3 length: 16 residues. The CDR3 here is CASSRNPQGNTGELFF. The CDR3 DNA reads TGTGCCAGCAGCCGGAACCCGCAGGGGAACACCGGGGAGCTGTTTTTT.

V usage is TRBV19 and J usage is TRBJ2-2; D possibly corresponds to TRBD2 (6 bases). The CDR3 spans 15 residues. Germline V gives CDR1 LNHDA, CDR2 SQIVND (reference sequence). Deletions cut 6 bases from V and 3 bases from J, with 14 bases between. CDR3 in DNA: TGTGCCAGTAGGGTCCGGGAGTCGGACACCGGGGAGCTGTTTTTT. It encodes CASRVRESDTGELFF.

The chain couples TRBV4-1 to TRBJ2-7, with a possible D match to TRBD2 (7 bases). Trimming removed 1 base at V and 3 bases at J, with 13 bases between. The CDR3 loop spans 15 amino acids. Looked up from germline, CDR1 is MGHRA and CDR2 is YSYEKL. This CDR3 reads CASSQAEGGGYEQYF. CDR3 DNA: TGCGCCAGCAGCCAAGCCGAGGGAGGGGGCTACGAGCAGTACTTC.

The gene calls are TRBV6-5 and TRBJ1-6, with TRBD1 identical over 8 bases. V shed 5 bases and J 5 bases; nucleotides not matched to a gene: 5. The CDR3 contains 15 residues. Per the germline V gene, CDR1 is MNHEY and CDR2 is SVGAGI. CDR3 region: CASSTWTGNNSPLHF. CDR3 bases: TGTGCCAGCAGTACTTGGACAGGGAATAATTCACCCCTCCACTTT.

The rearrangement uses TRBV7-3 and TRBJ2-2, with D possibly TRBD1 on 6 matching bases. V lost 3 bases and J lost 4, with 9 bases in between. This CDR3 region has 14 residues. CDR1 and CDR2 from the germline V gene are SGHTA and FQGTGA. CDR3: CASSFTTGTGELFF. CDR3 sequence (DNA): TGTGCCAGCAGCTTTACGACAGGCACCGGGGAGCTGTTTTTT.

This chain links TRBV3-1 (or the pseudogene TRBV3-2) with TRBJ2-1; D is unclear. Trimming took off 1 base at V and 9 bases at J, with 4 bases between the two ends. Per the germline V gene, CDR1 is LGHDT and CDR2 is YNNKEL (reference sequence). CDR3 size: 11 residues. Here the CDR3 DNA reads TGTGCCAGCAGCCAAGTCAGTGAGCAGTTCTTC. It codes for CASSQVSEQFF.

This chain uses TRBV29-1 with TRBJ2-5; D is possibly TRBD1 (7 bases). The length of the CDR3 is 16 residues. Germline CDR1 and CDR2: SQVTM and ANQGSEA. V lost 7 bases and J lost 5, with 26 bases in between. CDR3 nucleotides: TGCAGCGACGGGTTGGGAGGACAGGCCTGGGGGGAGACCCAGTACTTC. It yields the protein CSDGLGGQAWGETQYF.